These T cell receptor beta chains were read from a single sample in a study of cytomegalovirus exposure and HLA in healthy donors. Measured with immunoSEQ multiplex PCR; TCRdb has only the in-frame clones, and not every one. This sample's table reports roughly 200,000 clones. The sequenced material came from PBMCs. These receptors originate from a girl aged 2-10 years in good health and CMV-seropositive. CDR3s include the opening cysteine and the closing phenylalanine or tryptophan. The D gene is left open where the match is weak.

CATSSGLTNYGYTF | TGTGCCACCAGCAGCGGACTGACTAACTATGGCTACACCTTC | TRBJ1-2 | . | TRBV15
CASSPGLAGNYEQYF | TGCGCCAGCAGCCCGGGACTAGCGGGGAACTACGAGCAGTACTTC | TRBJ2-7 | TRBD2 | TRBV5-1
CASSAPGSRFNEQFF | TGTGCCAGCAGCGCTCCAGGGTCTAGGTTTAATGAGCAGTTCTTC | TRBJ2-1 | . | TRBV9
CASSLDVAGDEQYF | TGTGCCAGCAGCTTAGATGTAGCGGGAGACGAGCAGTACTTC | TRBJ2-7 | TRBD2 | TRBV11-2
CASSLRGNTEAFF | TGTGCCAGCAGTCTACGAGGAAACACTGAAGCTTTCTTT | TRBJ1-1 | . | TRBV27
CASSLSTSGWETQYF | TGCGCCAGCAGCCTATCCACTAGCGGGTGGGAGACCCAGTACTTC | TRBJ2-5 | TRBD2 | TRBV5-1
CASSLRDGGSEQYF | TGTGCCAGCAGCTTGCGGGACGGCGGGTCCGAGCAGTACTTC | TRBJ2-7 | . | TRBV9
CASSLGSSPETQYF | TGCGCCAGCAGCTTGGGTTCCTCCCCGGAGACCCAGTACTTC | TRBJ2-5 | . | TRBV5-1
CASRKLAGGVTDTQYF | TGTGCCAGTCGAAAACTAGCGGGAGGGGTCACAGATACGCAGTATTTT | TRBJ2-3 | TRBD2 | TRBV19
CASSGTSGLQETQYF | TGCGCCAGCAGCGGGACTAGCGGCCTCCAAGAGACCCAGTACTTC | TRBJ2-5 | TRBD2 | TRBV5-1
CASSVGLSTDTQYF | TGTGCCAGCAGCGTAGGGCTTAGCACAGATACGCAGTATTTT | TRBJ2-3 | . | TRBV9
CASSYSWAETQYF | TGTGCCAGCAGTTACTCGTGGGCAGAGACCCAGTACTTC | TRBJ2-5 | . | TRBV6-5
CASSPLGGCELDTQYF | TGTGCCAGCAGCCCACTTGGCGGGTGCGAATTAGATACGCAGTATTTT | TRBJ2-3 | . | TRBV9
CASVHRKQNTDTQYF | TGTGCCAGCGTACACAGGAAACAGAACACAGATACGCAGTATTTT | TRBJ2-3 | . | TRBV13
CASSPGLAGGTGELFF | TGTGCCAGCAGCCCGGGACTAGCGGGAGGAACCGGGGAGCTGTTTTTT | TRBJ2-2 | TRBD2 | TRBV28
CASKMGHENTEAFF | TGTGCCAGCAAAATGGGCCATGAGAACACTGAAGCTTTCTTT | TRBJ1-1 | . | TRBV27
CASTGDTRNGYTF | TGTGCCAGTACCGGGGACACGAGGAATGGCTACACCTTC | TRBJ1-2 | . | TRBV19
CASRTQGQGGYEQYF | TGTGCCAGTAGAACCCAGGGACAGGGGGGTTACGAGCAGTACTTC | TRBJ2-7 | TRBD1 | TRBV19
CASSFRERGGYTF | TGCGCCAGCAGCTTTCGGGAGAGAGGTGGCTACACCTTC | TRBJ1-2 | . | TRBV5-1
CASSIRLREGFTGELFF | TGCGCCAGCAGTATTCGGTTGCGGGAGGGCTTCACCGGGGAGCTGTTTTTT | TRBJ2-2 | TRBD2 | TRBV10-1
CASSLASGSGANVLTF | TGCGCCAGCAGCTTGGCATCAGGGTCCGGGGCCAACGTCCTGACTTTC | TRBJ2-6 | . | TRBV5-1
CASSLTDGTSGPMLDTQYF | TGTGCCAGCAGTTTAACCGACGGGACTAGCGGCCCTATGTTGGATACGCAGTATTTT | TRBJ2-3 | TRBD2 | TRBV28
CASSFTSDENPAKNIQYF | TGTGCCAGCAGCTTTACTAGCGACGAAAACCCAGCCAAAAACATTCAGTACTTC | TRBJ2-4 | TRBD2 | TRBV11-2
CASSRTSSDHEQFF | TGTGCCAGCAGTAGGACTAGTTCCGACCATGAGCAGTTCTTC | TRBJ2-1 | TRBD2 | TRBV9
CASSLLAGGPSSYNEQFF | TGTGCCAGCAGTCTACTAGCGGGAGGGCCCAGCTCCTACAATGAGCAGTTCTTC | TRBJ2-1 | TRBD2 | TRBV27
CASRETSGGHNEQFF | TGTGCCAGCAGAGAGACTAGCGGGGGACACAATGAGCAGTTCTTC | TRBJ2-1 | TRBD2 | TRBV27
CASSYGTGVTYEQYF | TGTGCCAGCAGTTACGGCACAGGGGTAACCTACGAGCAGTACTTC | TRBJ2-7 | TRBD1 | TRBV6-5
CASSLGASTDTQYF | TGTGCCAGCAGCTTAGGCGCTAGCACAGATACGCAGTATTTT | TRBJ2-3 | . | TRBV11-2
CAIRPTGDGSYEQYF | TGTGCCATCAGGCCGACAGGGGATGGTTCCTACGAGCAGTACTTC | TRBJ2-7 | TRBD1 | TRBV10-3
CASSHPAYEQYF | TGCGCCAGCAGCCACCCTGCCTACGAGCAGTACTTC | TRBJ2-7 | . | TRBV4-1
CATSVGTGVYEQYF | TGTGCCACCAGCGTAGGGACAGGGGTCTACGAGCAGTACTTC | TRBJ2-7 | TRBD1 | TRBV15
CASVGQGAKNIQYF | TGTGCCAGCGTGGGGCAGGGGGCCAAAAACATTCAGTACTTC | TRBJ2-4 | . | TRBV7-9
CAASSRDRGPPYGYTF | TGTGCCGCCTCGTCCCGGGACAGGGGTCCACCCTATGGCTACACCTTC | TRBJ1-2 | TRBD1 | TRBV10-3
CASSETGVAAWEQYF | TGCGCCAGCAGTGAGACAGGGGTGGCCGCGTGGGAGCAGTACTTC | TRBJ2-7 | TRBD1 | TRBV10-1
CASSQVGGSNYEQYF | TGCGCCAGCAGCCAAGTGGGAGGGAGCAATTACGAGCAGTACTTC | TRBJ2-7 | TRBD2 | TRBV4-1
CATSRDLDRVRSYEQYF | TGTGCCACCAGCAGAGATTTAGACAGGGTCAGAAGCTACGAGCAGTACTTC | TRBJ2-7 | TRBD1 | TRBV15
CASSIGMRLGNTGELFF | TGTGCCAGCAGCATCGGGATGCGCCTTGGGAACACCGGGGAGCTGTTTTTT | TRBJ2-2 | . | TRBV5-4
CATGRDGNLYNEQFF | TGCGCCACCGGGAGGGACGGAAATTTATACAATGAGCAGTTCTTC | TRBJ2-1 | TRBD2 | TRBV5-1
CASSEYRGPLYEQYF | TGTGCCAGCAGTGAATACAGGGGTCCCCTCTACGAGCAGTACTTC | TRBJ2-7 | TRBD1 | TRBV6-1
CASSIALVETQYF | TGTGCCAGCAGCATAGCGTTGGTGGAGACCCAGTACTTC | TRBJ2-5 | . | TRBV27
CASSLLRVWRLNTEAFF | TGTGCCAGCAGCTTATTGCGTGTCTGGAGATTGAACACTGAAGCTTTCTTT | TRBJ1-1 | . | TRBV11-2
CASSKNKGVEQFF | TGTGCCAGTAGTAAGAACAAAGGGGTTGAGCAGTTCTTC | TRBJ2-1 | . | TRBV19
CASNHRDSYSNQPQHF | TGTGCCAGCAACCACCGGGACAGCTATAGCAATCAGCCCCAGCATTTT | TRBJ1-5 | TRBD1 | TRBV27
CAISDGTGVGGFSYEQYF | TGTGCCATCAGTGATGGGACAGGGGTCGGGGGATTTTCCTACGAGCAGTACTTC | TRBJ2-7 | TRBD1 | TRBV10-3
CASLEASWVNEQFF | TGTGCCAGCCTTGAGGCTAGCTGGGTCAATGAGCAGTTCTTC | TRBJ2-1 | . | TRBV7-9